The 21 T cell receptor beta chains below come from one sample, sequenced in a study of CD8+CD57+ T cells in acquired aplastic anemia. Whoever was chosen for sequencing had shown CD8+CD57+ cell expansion by flow cytometry. TCR beta VDJ and CDR3 profiling used genomic DNA as template. TCRdb reprocessed the reads with MiXCR, giving one entry per CDR3 protein. This table holds a few hundred thousand distinct CDR3 sequences, approximately 58% found once. Sample: sorted CD4+, CD8+, or CD8+CD57+ T cells (not recorded which) from PBMCs. These receptors were collected from a human donor with aplastic anemia.

This clonotype was observed many times. The V and J genes are TRBV6-1 and TRBJ2-3; 7 positions match TRBD1. This CDR3 is 15 amino acids long. Germline V gene lookup returns CDR1 MNHNS and CDR2 SASEGT. V shed 5 bases, J shed 5 bases, and the junction held 10 bases outside the gene matches. The CDR3 DNA reads TGTGCCAGCAGTCTACAGAGGGGGCCTGGAGATACGCAGTATTTT. This sequence encodes CASSLQRGPGDTQYF.

This clonotype was seen a few times. The J gene is TRBJ2-7, the V gene TRBV20-1; TRBD1 matches 7 bases. The CDR3 loop spans 15 amino acids. Trimming cost V 5 bases and J 5 bases; bases outside gene matches: 15. Germline CDR1 DFQATT, CDR2 SNEGSKA (reference sequence). CDR3 in amino acids: CSAPELRGPGDEQYF. CDR3 DNA sequence: TGCAGTGCTCCAGAGTTGAGGGGGCCTGGAGACGAGCAGTACTTC.

This clonotype was picked up many times. The rearrangement uses TRBV7-6 and TRBJ2-7; maybe TRBD2 (5 bases). CDR3 length: 14 amino acids. Germline values: CDR1 SGHVS, CDR2 FNYEAQ. The germline V and J ends were trimmed by 3 bases and 4 bases, with 13 bases remaining between them. As DNA, the CDR3 is TGTGCCAGCAGCTTGAGCGAAGGAGGTTACGAGCAGTACTTC. It codes for CASSLSEGGYEQYF.

The chain recombines TRBV24-1 with TRBJ2-1; no firm D call. CDR3 size: 12 residues. The ends were cut back, 5 bases at V and 5 bases at J, with 6 bases in the middle. Looked up from germline, CDR1 is KGHDR and CDR2 is SFDVKD. CDR3 nucleotides: TGTGCCACCAGTGCCAGCAACAATGAGCAGTTCTTC. Encoded protein: CATSASNNEQFF.

The chain links TRBV10-1 to TRBJ2-7; D ambiguous. Germline V gives CDR1 WNHNN, CDR2 SYGVQD (reference sequence). The ends were cut back, 0 bases at V and 6 bases at J, with 12 bases in the middle. The CDR3 is 14 residues long. The CDR3, as DNA: TGCGCCAGCAGTGAGTCAATTGAGCCCCTCGAGCAGTACTTC. This codes for CASSESIEPLEQYF.

In the case of this clonotype: One end of the junction does not line up with germline, which may come from a read error. The chain joins TRBV7-2 to TRBJ2-1; 10 bases map to TRBD2. The CDR3 totals 14 residues. Germline CDR1 SGHTA, CDR2 FQGNSA. The DNA for the CDR3 is TGCGCCAGCAGCGTAGTGGCTAGCGGGGGAGAGCAGTTCTTC. Its translation: CASSVVASGGEQFF.

This clonotype was recorded many times. The chain carries TRBV5-1 and TRBJ1-1; D may be TRBD1 (5 bases). Trimming shortened V by 0 bases and J by 3 bases, and 12 bases separated the two germline ends. This CDR3 has 15 residues. CDR1 is SGHRS and CDR2 is YFSETQ in the germline V gene. The DNA of the CDR3 is TGCGCCAGCAGCTTGGGGGCAGGGTTCGACACTGAAGCTTTCTTT. It is translated as CASSLGAGFDTEAFF.

At least ten counts were recorded for this clonotype. V and J are TRBV19 and TRBJ1-6, with a possible D match to TRBD1 (6 bases). The CDR3 covers 16 residues. The ends were cut back, 5 bases at V and 7 bases at J, with 18 bases in the middle. CDR1 is LNHDA and CDR2 is SQIVND in the germline V gene (reference sequence). The CDR3 loop is CASSQTGSSPNSPLHF. CDR3 bases: TGTGCCAGTAGTCAAACAGGGTCTTCACCGAATTCACCCCTCCACTTT.

The V and J genes are TRBV20-1 and TRBJ2-5, with D perhaps TRBD1 or TRBD2 (5 bases each). The V end was cut by 0 bases, the J end by 3 bases, with 11 bases between. In germline, CDR1 is DFQATT, CDR2 SNEGSKA (reference sequence). This CDR3 is 14 amino acids long. CDR3: CSARDAGREETQYF. CDR3 bases: TGCAGTGCTAGAGATGCGGGCAGGGAAGAGACCCAGTACTTC.

Note on this clonotype: A read error may be the cause here, since a much bigger clone is one base away. The CDR3 end shows no conserved phenylalanine or tryptophan, and so a read error is likely. The V call is TRBV7-9, the J call TRBJ2-3; 10 nucleotides align to TRBD2. The CDR3 is 17 amino acids. Per germline, CDR1 SEHNR and CDR2 FQNEAQ (reference sequence). The CDR3 is CASSQTLAGGLIDTQYS. The CDR3 bases are TGCGCCAGCAGCCAGACGTTAGCGGGGGGCCTGATAGATACGCAGTATTCT.

The rearrangement joins TRBV20-1 to TRBJ1-2; 8 bases are shared with TRBD1. The CDR3 runs 13 residues. V trimming: 5 bases; J trimming: 8 bases; junction bases outside the gene matches: 10. The germline V gene has CDR1 DFQATT and CDR2 SNEGSKA (reference sequence). In DNA form, the CDR3 reads TGCAGTGCTCATACGGGACAGGACGTAGGCTACACCTTC. This sequence encodes CSAHTGQDVGYTF.

This clonotype has at least ten counts. V usage is TRBV5-1 and J usage is TRBJ2-5, with D perhaps TRBD2 (5 bases). Germline assignment: CDR1 SGHRS and CDR2 YFSETQ. The CDR3 is 15 amino acids. Trimming shortened V by 1 base and J by 0 bases, and 10 bases separated the two germline ends. The CDR3 loop is CASSLYPGNQETQYF. The DNA for the CDR3 is TGCGCCAGCAGCTTGTACCCGGGGAACCAAGAGACCCAGTACTTC.

The rearrangement joins TRBV24-1 to TRBJ2-5; 8 nucleotides line up with TRBD1. CDR3 length equals 13 residues. With 7 bases clipped from V and 4 bases from J, the junction kept 4 bases outside the gene matches. Germline CDR1 and CDR2: KGHDR and SFDVKD. The CDR3 DNA reads as TGTGCCACCAGCGGGACAGGTTCAGAGACCCAGTACTTC. Its protein product is CATSGTGSETQYF.

This clonotype was observed a handful of times. The chain carries TRBV7-7 and TRBJ2-7; no reliable D call. There are 14 residues in the CDR3. The germline CDR1 and CDR2 sequences are SSHAT and FNYEAQ (reference sequence). V gave up 4 bases and J gave up 3 bases, with 13 bases separating them. The CDR3 DNA is TGTGCCAGCAGCTCAGAGCCTACGTTCTACGAGCAGTACTTC. This encodes CASSSEPTFYEQYF.

This chain joins TRBV20-1 and TRBJ2-3; 13 nucleotides line up with TRBD2. J lost 4 bases, V lost 8 bases, and 15 bases had no gene match. This CDR3 has 17 amino acids. The germline V gene has CDR1 DFQATT and CDR2 SNEGSKA (reference sequence). The CDR3 DNA sequence: TGCAGTTCAATAGAAGAGCCGGGACTAGCGGGATCAGATACGCAGTATTTT. This codes for CSSIEEPGLAGSDTQYF.

This clonotype has a count of ten or more. This sequence joins TRBV12-3 or TRBV12-4 and TRBJ1-3; possibly TRBD1 for D (5 bases). The CDR3 spans 16 residues. Trimming took off 1 base at V and 4 bases at J, with 14 bases between the two ends. DNA for the CDR3: TGTGCCAGCAGTTTAGATGGGGCTGTGGACGGAAACACCATATATTTT. This gives the protein CASSLDGAVDGNTIYF.

This clonotype was detected ten times or more. The chain employs TRBV7-8 and TRBJ1-5; D may be TRBD1 (5 bases). There are 17 residues in the CDR3. Trimming removed 7 bases at V and 1 base at J, with 20 bases between. Germline V gene sequence: CDR1 SGHVS, CDR2 FQNEAQ. CDR3 amino acids: CASTGSSRRESNQPQHF. In nucleotides, the CDR3 is TGTGCCAGCACAGGGTCCTCCCGTCGGGAGAGCAATCAGCCCCAGCATTTT.

This clonotype was detected many times. The chain recombines TRBV27 with TRBJ1-2; possibly TRBD1 for D (6 bases). V lost 5 bases to trimming and J lost 10 bases, with 20 bases between them. CDR1 is MNHEY, CDR2 SMNVEV, per germline (reference sequence). This CDR3 has 14 residues. CDR3 residues: CASSAERQVTIYTF. Written as DNA, the CDR3 is TGTGCCAGCAGTGCCGAGAGACAGGTGACTATCTACACCTTC.

This clonotype was seen many times. V is TRBV20-1 and J is TRBJ2-1, with 8 bases fitting TRBD2. Germline-derived CDR1 and CDR2 are DFQATT and SNEGSKA (reference sequence). The CDR3 runs 13 residues. Germline trimming cut 6 bases from V and 5 bases from J; bases unmatched to any gene: 6. CDR3 nucleotides: TGCAGTGCCAGCGGGGGTAGTAACAATGAGCAGTTCTTC. Amino acids: CSASGGSNNEQFF.

This sequence joins TRBV7-9 and TRBJ2-7; weak D call: TRBD2 (7 bases). V was clipped by 3 bases and J by 7 bases, with 16 bases between them. The CDR3 extends over 14 amino acids. CDR1 is SEHNR and CDR2 is FQNEAQ in the germline V gene (reference sequence). The CDR3 DNA sequence: TGTGCCAGCAGCTTCCGGGGGGCGGATGGGGAGCAGTACTTC. This codes for CASSFRGADGEQYF.

This clonotype was recorded at least ten times. This chain uses TRBV6-2 or TRBV6-3 with TRBJ1-2, with TRBD1 as a possible D gene (6 bases). V lost 6 bases and J lost 6, with 23 bases in between. The length of the CDR3 is 16 residues. The germline gives CDR1 MNHEY, CDR2 SVGEGT. In DNA, the CDR3 is TGTGCCAGCAGCTCCAGCCGACAGGTCACGATTGATGGCTACACCTTC. This codes for CASSSSRQVTIDGYTF.